Listed below are T cell receptor beta chains from one sample, sequenced in a study of T cell changes during pregnancy in multiple sclerosis. Produced via immunoSEQ multiplex PCR; TCRdb's table is partial and in-frame only. The sample includes some 64,000 clones, about 90% of them seen just once. The sequencing used peripheral blood, collected in the first trimester of pregnancy. The receptors shown here come from a female donor with multiple sclerosis, enrolled in a pregnancy study. Each CDR3 is given with its conserved first and last residue. A D gene is named only where the DNA matches it firmly. The size of a clone is reported for some rows only, either as once, few or many, or as a class for expanded clones.

V gene: TRBV6-1
clone size: .
D gene: TRBD1
J gene: TRBJ1-1
CDR3 DNA: TGTGCCAGCAGTGAAAGGGGGCACACTGAAGCTTTCTTT
CDR3 protein: CASSERGHTEAFF

V gene: TRBV30
clone size: .
D gene: .
J gene: TRBJ1-3
CDR3 DNA: TGTGCCTGGAGTGTTGGACTTAGCTCTGGAAACACCATATATTTT
CDR3 protein: CAWSVGLSSGNTIYF

V gene: TRBV13
clone size: .
D gene: TRBD1
J gene: TRBJ1-2
CDR3 DNA: TGTGCCAGCAGCTCGGGACAGAACTATGGCTACACCTTC
CDR3 protein: CASSSGQNYGYTF

V gene: TRBV5-3
clone size: .
D gene: TRBD2
J gene: TRBJ2-1
CDR3 DNA: TGTGCCAGAAGCTTGGACGAGGGACTAGCGGGTTACAATGAGCAGTTCTTC
CDR3 protein: CARSLDEGLAGYNEQFF

V gene: TRBV29-1
clone size: .
D gene: TRBD2
J gene: TRBJ2-1
CDR3 DNA: TGCAGCGGTAGGGGACTAGCGGGGATCTACAATGAGCAGTTCTTC
CDR3 protein: CSGRGLAGIYNEQFF

V gene: TRBV5-1
clone size: .
D gene: TRBD2
J gene: TRBJ2-1
CDR3 DNA: TGCGCCAGCAGGTCTAGCGGGATATACAATGAGCAGTTCTTC
CDR3 protein: CASRSSGIYNEQFF

V gene: TRBV6-5
clone size: .
D gene: .
J gene: TRBJ1-2
CDR3 DNA: TGTGCCACCCTAATCCCCGGGAACTATGGCTACACCTTC
CDR3 protein: CATLIPGNYGYTF

V gene: TRBV28
clone size: once
D gene: TRBD1
J gene: TRBJ2-1
CDR3 DNA: TGTGCCAGCAGTTTGGTTCCGGGACAGGGGGCGGACGAGCAGTTCTTC
CDR3 protein: CASSLVPGQGADEQFF

V gene: TRBV19
clone size: once
D gene: TRBD1
J gene: TRBJ2-3
CDR3 DNA: TGTGCCAGTAGTCCAGGGGGCTTAGATACGCAGTATTTT
CDR3 protein: CASSPGGLDTQYF

V gene: TRBV11-2
clone size: .
D gene: TRBD2
J gene: TRBJ2-7
CDR3 DNA: TGTGCCAGCAGCCTAGCGGGAAGGGCTGTCCACGAGCAGTACTTC
CDR3 protein: CASSLAGRAVHEQYF

V gene: TRBV11-2
clone size: .
D gene: TRBD2
J gene: TRBJ2-1
CDR3 DNA: TGTGCCAGCAGCTTCGGGACTAGCGACGTCAATGAGCAGTTCTTC
CDR3 protein: CASSFGTSDVNEQFF

V gene: TRBV28
clone size: .
D gene: TRBD1
J gene: TRBJ1-2
CDR3 DNA: TGTGCCAGCAGTTCCCCGGGACAGGGCTTTAGCTACACCTTC
CDR3 protein: CASSSPGQGFSYTF

V gene: TRBV11-3
clone size: .
D gene: TRBD1
J gene: TRBJ2-7
CDR3 DNA: TGTGCCAGCAGCTCCCGGACAGGGGACTACGAGCAGTACTTC
CDR3 protein: CASSSRTGDYEQYF

V gene: TRBV6-5
clone size: .
D gene: TRBD1
J gene: TRBJ2-5
CDR3 DNA: TGTGCCAGCTTCGACAGGGGCCTGAAAGAGACCCAGTACTTC
CDR3 protein: CASFDRGLKETQYF

V gene: TRBV7-2
clone size: .
D gene: TRBD2
J gene: TRBJ2-7
CDR3 DNA: TGTGCCAGCAGCTTAGCGGCTAGCGGCTCCTACGAGCAGTACTTC
CDR3 protein: CASSLAASGSYEQYF

V gene: TRBV5-5
clone size: .
D gene: .
J gene: TRBJ2-7
CDR3 DNA: TGTGCCAGCAGCTTGGGGGGGGACTTCTACGAGCAGTACTTC
CDR3 protein: CASSLGGDFYEQYF